The subject of this entry is one T cell receptor beta chain. Its antigen is currently unknown. The entry originates in a study of T cell responses to AZD1222 COVID-19 vaccine. Overall study: Timing groups of about 4 and about 12 weeks for second doses were pooled. Study-wide points: Clonal diversity may have been underestimated in mostly white British donors. Compared with day 0, the breadth and depth of the Spike-specific TCR repertoire rose significantly after two doses of AZD1222.

This CDR3 comprises 15 residues. V was cut by 1 base and J by 1 base, with 8 bases left in between. Germline values: CDR1 SEHNR, CDR2 FQNEAQ (reference sequence). The assay was immunoSEQ multiplex PCR, and TCRdb's table has in-frame clones only and misses some. The sample has about 140,000 clones; about nine tenths are singletons. Sequenced material: peripheral blood, taken on day 0 of AZD1222 vaccination. The TCR comes from an adult in good health. The chain links TRBV7-9 to TRBJ1-3; no definite D call. The CDR3 DNA reads as TGTGCCAGCAGCTTAGAGGCGGGGTCTGGAAACACCATATATTTT. It yields the protein CASSLEAGSGNTIYF.